This T cell receptor (beta chain) was observed in a study of T cell clonotyping in hematopoietic cell transplantation. Study conclusions and caveats: Without cell sorting, CD4 versus CD8 contributions remain unresolved.

Produced via immunoSEQ multiplex PCR; TCRdb's table is partial and in-frame only. The data show approximately 39,000 clones, 85% to 95% seen once. The CDR3 is 12 residues long. As regards this clone: Its antigen is still unknown. A junction boundary mismatches the germline segment, possibly from a read error.

Time point here: recipient sample about 28 days before transplant, after cytoreduction. This receptor was identified in a man aged 35 to 55 with chronic myeloid leukemia. Some clones in this sample may be carry-over from other donors' samples. Sequencing was performed on peripheral blood mononuclear cells, taken before stem cell transplant. The V gene is TRBV23-1, the J gene TRBJ1-6, with 7 bases lining up with TRBD1. TRBV23-1 has ORF status, its function being uncertain. The CDR3 DNA reads as TGCGCCAGCAGTCAACCAAAGACAGGGAACAACTTT. This translates into CASSQPKTGNNF.